This T cell receptor (beta chain) was sequenced for a study of blood T cell repertoires in COVID-19. Libraries were prepared by immunoSEQ multiplex PCR; TCRdb keeps only in-frame clonotypes and omits some of them. The sample records about 400,000 clones, about 90% being singletons. Germline V gives CDR1 SGHRS, CDR2 YFSETQ. This CDR3 is 15 amino acids long. Unmatched junction bases numbered 9, after V lost 5 bases and J lost 5 bases. Recovery among Cohort 3 donors was established by two negative PCRs, clearance, or symptom resolution. This clonotype was sampled from a woman in her 30s who had recovered from COVID-19. Sequenced material: PBMCs or T cells enriched from blood (not recorded which). The chain employs TRBV5-1 and TRBJ2-3; 9 bases are a match to TRBD2. This CDR3 reads CASSQDSGRGDTQYF. The CDR3 DNA reads TGCGCCAGCAGTCAAGATAGCGGGAGAGGAGATACGCAGTATTTT.